This T cell receptor (beta chain) emerged from a study of metastatic and nonmetastatic thyroid tumors. In the study overall: Malignant and benign thyroid patients had repertoires compared in peripheral blood and tumor or nodule tissue.

This clone is deemed medium-sized. As yet, its antigen is unknown. The V gene lost 6 bases and the J gene lost 1 base, with 12 bases spanning the gap. Germline CDR1 MNHGY, CDR2 SAAAGT. CDR3 length: 15 amino acids. In the original processing: Building a distant-metastasis classifier for papillary thyroid cancer drew on CDR3 differences across clinicopathological groups. TCRdb re-analyzed the PCR reads using MiXCR. None of the V and J calls come from the authors' own analysis; TCRdb made them. The sample yields some 40,000 clones, roughly 12% seen once. Study conclusions and caveats: TCR beta diversity was reportedly significantly higher in malignant thyroid tumors than benign nodules, in blood and tumor.

Every patient underwent thyroid surgery untreated. The V gene is TRBV6-8, the J gene TRBJ2-2; D is unresolved. Sequencing was done on a sample of blood. This receptor was identified in a female donor with papillary thyroid cancer or a benign thyroid nodule (not recorded which). Some clones in this sample may be carry-over from other donors' samples. CDR3 nucleotides: TGTGCCAGCAGGGGGAATTCCCAGAACACCGGGGAGCTGTTTTTT. Amino acid sequence: CASRGNSQNTGELFF.